The 10 T cell receptor beta chains given below trace back to one sample, sequenced in a study of cytomegalovirus exposure and HLA in healthy donors. The primer mix had 60 Vbeta and 13 Jbeta primers. The assay was immunoSEQ multiplex PCR, and TCRdb's table has in-frame clones only and misses some. Seen here are 200,000 to 250,000 clones, roughly 84% observed once, and the top ten hold approximately 1.4%. The sequencing sample was made of PBMCs. The receptors stem from a girl aged 5-17 years in good health and CMV-seronegative.

Notes on this clone: Additional DNA sequences in this sample encode the identical CDR3. V gene TRBV6-5 combines with J gene TRBJ1-5; D is possibly TRBD1 (6 bases). V lost 5 bases and J 4 bases, leaving 9 bases between the germline ends. CDR3 length: 13 amino acids. CDR1 is MNHEY, CDR2 SVGAGI, per germline. CDR3 DNA sequence: TGTGCCAGCAGTCACAGGGAGAATCAGCCCCAGCATTTT. Translated, it gives CASSHRENQPQHF.

This clone was seen more than once but under ten times. The chain carries TRBV4-3 and TRBJ1-1, with 10 bases fitting TRBD1. Trimming took 4 bases from V and 5 from J; bases not matched to a gene: 10. Germline CDR1 is LGHNA and CDR2 is YSLEER. The CDR3 is 16 amino acids. CDR3 region: CASSLYPTGGVTEAFF. The CDR3 DNA sequence: TGCGCCAGCAGCCTTTACCCGACAGGGGGCGTGACTGAAGCTTTCTTT.

CDR3 amino acids: CASSHGPPRGNQPQHF. The CDR3 coding sequence is TGCGCCAGCAGCCATGGGCCTCCTCGAGGCAATCAGCCCCAGCATTTT. The V call is TRBV4-1, the J call TRBJ1-5; D uncertain. Germline V lookup: CDR1 MGHRA, CDR2 YSYEKL. V lost 3 bases and J lost 2, with 14 bases in between. The CDR3 is 16 amino acids.

The chain carries TRBV12-5 and TRBJ2-1; 7 bases map to TRBD1. This CDR3 comprises 15 residues. Germline trimming cut 5 bases from V and 8 bases from J; bases unmatched to any gene: 12. Per the germline V gene, CDR1 is LGHNT and CDR2 is FRNRAP. Here the CDR3 reads CASGPDRVGKYEQFF. The CDR3 nucleotides are TGTGCTAGTGGTCCCGACAGGGTGGGGAAATATGAGCAGTTCTTC.

The rearrangement uses TRBV4-1 and TRBJ2-1; 9 nucleotides align to TRBD2. Trimming took 8 bases from V and 4 from J; bases not matched to a gene: 9. The CDR3 is made up of 15 amino acids. CDR1 and CDR2 from the germline V gene are MGHRA and YSYEKL. In DNA, the CDR3 is TGCGCCAGCCGTCTAATAGCGGGAGTTTACAATGAGCAGTTCTTC. Residues: CASRLIAGVYNEQFF.

CDR3 nucleotides: TGTGCCAGCAGCCGAGGACAGGGGCACTATGGCTACACCTTC. Protein sequence: CASSRGQGHYGYTF. The chain has TRBV14 and TRBJ1-2, with 9 bases fitting TRBD1. The CDR3 runs to 14 residues. J lost 3 bases, V lost 4 bases, and 3 bases had no gene match. CDR1 is SGHDN, CDR2 FVKESK, per germline.

This clone was counted only a few times. The rearrangement uses TRBV4-3 and TRBJ2-2; D unresolved. Trimming cost V 0 bases and J 0 bases, with 8 bases left between them. The germline CDR1 and CDR2 sequences are LGHNA and YSLEER. This CDR3 spans 16 amino acids. CDR3 nucleotides: TGCGCCAGCAGCCAAGATGGAGCTACGAACACCGGGGAGCTGTTTTTT. Encoded protein: CASSQDGATNTGELFF.

On this clone itself: At one end the junction does not follow the germline gene, possibly because of a read error. The rearrangement uses TRBV5-1 and TRBJ2-7; a possible D gene is TRBD1 (6 bases). The CDR3 contains 13 residues. From germline, CDR1 is SGHRS and CDR2 YFSETQ. The CDR3 sequence: CASSLQGSSEQYF. The DNA of the CDR3 is TGCGCCAGCAGCTTACAGGGTTCCTCCGAGCAGTACTTC.

The rearrangement uses TRBV30 and TRBJ1-1; D not certain. CDR3 length: 14 residues. The germline CDR1 and CDR2 sequences are GTSNPN and SVGIG (reference sequence). V was trimmed by 7 bases and J by 0 bases, leaving 15 bases between them. CDR3 nucleotide sequence: TGTGCCTACCTCGGGAGGAGCTTGAACACTGAAGCTTTCTTT. It is translated as CAYLGRSLNTEAFF.

The V call is TRBV7-6, the J call TRBJ2-2; 7 nucleotides match TRBD1. CDR3 length: 14 amino acids. Per the germline V gene, CDR1 is SGHVS and CDR2 is FNYEAQ. The junction had 6 bases not matched to a gene; V was cut back by 4 bases and J by 7 bases. The CDR3 spells CASSSQGSGGELFF. The CDR3 DNA is TGTGCCAGCAGCTCACAGGGGTCGGGCGGGGAGCTGTTTTTT.